These T cell receptor beta chains were read from a single sample in a study of T-cell reconstitution after alpha-beta-depleted transplantation in children. A single record per CDR3 protein comes from TCRdb applying MiXCR to the PCR reads. The sample records more than 150,000 distinct CDR3 sequences, roughly 7.5% being singletons. This specimen consisted of PBMCs from the stem cell graft donor, obtained from the stem cell graft. The receptors come from a human donor who donated a stem cell graft to a child with Wiskott-Aldrich syndrome. Both conserved end residues are trimmed from each CDR3.

v_call: TRBV18
cdr3_aa: ASSPIEANSPLH

v_call: TRBV28
cdr3_aa: ASSLWAGSTSNEKLF

v_call: TRBV5-1
cdr3_aa: ASSFLGGQGQETQY

v_call: TRBV7-6
cdr3_aa: ASSQAGGLNTEAF

v_call: TRBV20-1
cdr3_aa: SARGFGGRAYNEQF

v_call: TRBV5-1
cdr3_aa: ASSLEGYYGYT

v_call: TRBV19
cdr3_aa: ASSKDRRGSQY

v_call: TRBV6-5
cdr3_aa: ASSTLNEQF

v_call: TRBV7-9
cdr3_aa: ASSARDSPNEQF

v_call: TRBV20-1
cdr3_aa: SANINYEQF

v_call: TRBV20-1
cdr3_aa: SARKTSGTRGSYEQY

v_call: TRBV24-1
cdr3_aa: ATSPTGGLTGELF

v_call: TRBV29-1
cdr3_aa: SVEGTSGRAEQY

v_call: TRBV5-1
cdr3_aa: ASSLATGYEQY

v_call: TRBV28
cdr3_aa: ASSLFYKGLTSYEQY

v_call: TRBV12-3/TRBV12-4
cdr3_aa: ASRGTGVSTDTQY

v_call: TRBV10-3
cdr3_aa: AISETIRQGGNSPLH

v_call: TRBV6-5
cdr3_aa: ASRTDATNEKLF

v_call: TRBV12-3/TRBV12-4
cdr3_aa: ASSFNSDTEAF

v_call: TRBV15
cdr3_aa: ATSRGWDRGFGETQY

v_call: TRBV12-3/TRBV12-4
cdr3_aa: ASSLGFGTTYEQY

v_call: TRBV6-2/TRBV6-3
cdr3_aa: ASSYRPRLSGANVLT

v_call: TRBV5-5
cdr3_aa: ASSGPGQGPSEAF

v_call: TRBV20-1
cdr3_aa: SAVDLAGHYTDTQY

v_call: TRBV10-3
cdr3_aa: AINRGPTNTDTQY

v_call: TRBV5-1
cdr3_aa: ASSRANTGELF